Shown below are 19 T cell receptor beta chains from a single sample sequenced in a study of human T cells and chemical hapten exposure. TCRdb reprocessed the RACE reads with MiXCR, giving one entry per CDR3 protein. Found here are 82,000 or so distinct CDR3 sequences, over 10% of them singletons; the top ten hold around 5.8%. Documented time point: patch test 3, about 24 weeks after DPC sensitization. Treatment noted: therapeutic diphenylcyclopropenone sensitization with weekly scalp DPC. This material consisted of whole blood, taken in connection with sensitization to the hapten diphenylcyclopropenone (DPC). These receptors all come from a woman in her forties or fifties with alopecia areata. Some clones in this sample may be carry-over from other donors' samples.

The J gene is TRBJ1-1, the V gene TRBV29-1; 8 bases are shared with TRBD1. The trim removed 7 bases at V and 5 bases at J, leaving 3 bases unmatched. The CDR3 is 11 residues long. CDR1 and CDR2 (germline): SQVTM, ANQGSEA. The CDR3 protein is CSAGGGTEAFF. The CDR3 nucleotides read TGCAGCGCAGGGGGCGGGACTGAAGCTTTCTTT.

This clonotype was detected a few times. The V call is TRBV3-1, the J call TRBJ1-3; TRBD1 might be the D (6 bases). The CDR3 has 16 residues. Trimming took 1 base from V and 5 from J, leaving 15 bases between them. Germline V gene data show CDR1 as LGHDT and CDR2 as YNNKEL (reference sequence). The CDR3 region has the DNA TGTGCCAGCAGCCAAGTGGCCGCCGGGGGCAGAAACACCATATATTTT. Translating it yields CASSQVAAGGRNTIYF.

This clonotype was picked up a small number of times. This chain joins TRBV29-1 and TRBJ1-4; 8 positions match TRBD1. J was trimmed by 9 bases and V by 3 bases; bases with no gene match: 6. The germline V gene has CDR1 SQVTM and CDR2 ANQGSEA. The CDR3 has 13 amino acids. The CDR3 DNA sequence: TGCAGCGTTGAGGTTCAGGGGGCGAAAAAACTGTTTTTT. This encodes CSVEVQGAKKLFF. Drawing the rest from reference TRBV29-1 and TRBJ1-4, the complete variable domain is SAVISQKPSRDICQRGTSLTIQCQVDSQVTMMFWYRQQPGQSLTLIATANQGSEATYESGFVIDKFPISRPNLTFSTLTVSNMSPEDSSIYLCSVEVQGAKKLFFGSGTQLSVL.

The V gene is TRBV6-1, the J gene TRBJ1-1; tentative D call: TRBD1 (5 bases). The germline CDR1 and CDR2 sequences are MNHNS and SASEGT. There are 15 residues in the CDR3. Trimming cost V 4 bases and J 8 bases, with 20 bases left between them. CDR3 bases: TGTGCCAGCAGTGGCCCCCGAGGTGTGGGGACCGAAGCTTTCTTT. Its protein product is CASSGPRGVGTEAFF.

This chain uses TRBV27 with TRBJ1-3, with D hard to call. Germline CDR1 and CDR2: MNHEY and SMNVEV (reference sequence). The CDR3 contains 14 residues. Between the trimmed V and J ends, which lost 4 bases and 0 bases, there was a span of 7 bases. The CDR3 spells CASSSRSSGNTIYF. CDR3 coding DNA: TGTGCCAGCAGTTCTCGAAGCTCTGGAAACACCATATATTTT.

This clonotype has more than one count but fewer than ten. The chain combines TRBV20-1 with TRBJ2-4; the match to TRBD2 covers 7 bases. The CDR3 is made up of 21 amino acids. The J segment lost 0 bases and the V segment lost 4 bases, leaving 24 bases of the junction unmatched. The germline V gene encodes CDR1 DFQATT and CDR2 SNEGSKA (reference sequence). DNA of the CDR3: TGCAGTGCTAACCCCCCCCTAGGGAGCGGGGACTCCAGCTTAGCCAAAAACATTCAGTACTTC. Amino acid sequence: CSANPPLGSGDSSLAKNIQYF.

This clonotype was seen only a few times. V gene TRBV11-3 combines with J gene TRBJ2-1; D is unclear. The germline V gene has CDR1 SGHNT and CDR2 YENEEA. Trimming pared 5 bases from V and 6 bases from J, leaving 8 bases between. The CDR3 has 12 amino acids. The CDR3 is CASSQTGNEQFF. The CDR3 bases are TGTGCCAGCAGCCAAACGGGCAATGAGCAGTTCTTC.

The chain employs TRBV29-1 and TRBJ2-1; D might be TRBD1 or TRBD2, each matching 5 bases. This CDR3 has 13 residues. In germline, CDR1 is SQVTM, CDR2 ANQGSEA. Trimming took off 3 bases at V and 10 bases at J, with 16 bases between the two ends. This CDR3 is CSVEGTEVGEQFF. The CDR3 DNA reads TGCAGCGTTGAGGGGACCGAGGTCGGGGAGCAGTTCTTC.

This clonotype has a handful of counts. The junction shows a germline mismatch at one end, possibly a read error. The CDR3 region is CASSPQVSYEQYF. In nucleotides, the CDR3 is TGTGCCAGCTCACCGCAAGTATCCTATGAGCAGTACTTC. The chain recombines TRBV18 with TRBJ2-7; D gene uncertain. The CDR3 spans 13 residues. In germline, CDR1 is KGHSH, CDR2 LQKENI.

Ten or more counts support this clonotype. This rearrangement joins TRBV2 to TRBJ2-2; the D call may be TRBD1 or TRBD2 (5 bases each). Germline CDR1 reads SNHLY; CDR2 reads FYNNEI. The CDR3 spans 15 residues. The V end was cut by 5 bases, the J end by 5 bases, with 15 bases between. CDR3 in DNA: TGTGCCAGCAGTCTGGAGCCAGGGAGTACCGGGGAGCTGTTTTTT. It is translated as CASSLEPGSTGELFF.

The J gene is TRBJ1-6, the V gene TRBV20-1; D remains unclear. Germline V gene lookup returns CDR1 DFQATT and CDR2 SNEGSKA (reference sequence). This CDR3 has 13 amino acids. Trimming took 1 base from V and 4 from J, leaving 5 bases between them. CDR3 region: CSARVDYNSPLHF. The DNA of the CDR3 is TGCAGTGCTAGAGTCGATTATAATTCACCCCTCCACTTT.

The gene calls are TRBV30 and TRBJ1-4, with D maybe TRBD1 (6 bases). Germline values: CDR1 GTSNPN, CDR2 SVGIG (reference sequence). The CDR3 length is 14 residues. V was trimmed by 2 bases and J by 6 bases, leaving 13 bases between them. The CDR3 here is CAWSFKGGDEKLFF. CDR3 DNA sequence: TGTGCCTGGAGTTTTAAGGGGGGAGATGAAAAACTGTTTTTT. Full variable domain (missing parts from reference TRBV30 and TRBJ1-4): SQTIHQWPATLVQPVGSPLSLECTVEGTSNPNLYWYRQAAGRGLQLLFYSVGIGQISSEVPQNLSASRPQDRQFILSSKKLLLSDSGFYLCAWSFKGGDEKLFFGSGTQLSVL.

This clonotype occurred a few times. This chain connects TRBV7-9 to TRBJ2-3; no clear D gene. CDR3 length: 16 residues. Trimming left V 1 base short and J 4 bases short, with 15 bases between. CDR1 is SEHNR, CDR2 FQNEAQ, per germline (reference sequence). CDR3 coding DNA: TGTGCCAGCAGCTTAGATAATCCAGGAGTCGCAGATACGCAGTATTTT. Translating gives CASSLDNPGVADTQYF. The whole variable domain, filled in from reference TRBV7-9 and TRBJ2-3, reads DTGVSQNPRHKITKRGQNVTFRCDPISEHNRLYWYRQTLGQGPEFLTYFQNEAQLEKSRLLSDRFSAERPKGSFSTLEIQRTEQGDSAMYLCASSLDNPGVADTQYFGPGTRLTVL.

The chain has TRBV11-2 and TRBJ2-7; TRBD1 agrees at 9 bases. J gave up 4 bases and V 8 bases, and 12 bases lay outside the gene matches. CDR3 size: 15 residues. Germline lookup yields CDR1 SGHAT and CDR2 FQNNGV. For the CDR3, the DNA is TGTGCCAGCCGCAAAGCCGGGACAGGGCAGTACGAGCAGTACTTC. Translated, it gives CASRKAGTGQYEQYF.

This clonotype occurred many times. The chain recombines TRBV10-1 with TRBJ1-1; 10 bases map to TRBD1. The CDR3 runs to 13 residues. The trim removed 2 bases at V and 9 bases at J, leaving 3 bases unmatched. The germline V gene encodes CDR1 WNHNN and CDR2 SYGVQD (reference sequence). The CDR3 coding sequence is TGCGCCAGCAGTGAGGGGACAGGGGTTCAAGCTTTCTTT. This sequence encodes CASSEGTGVQAFF.

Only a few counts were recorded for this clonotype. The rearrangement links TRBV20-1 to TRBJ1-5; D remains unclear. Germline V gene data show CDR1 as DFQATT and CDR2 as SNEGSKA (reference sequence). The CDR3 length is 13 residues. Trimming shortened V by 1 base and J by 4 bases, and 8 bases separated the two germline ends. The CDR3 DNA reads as TGCAGTGCTAGAGGTCCAGAGAATCAGCCCCAGCATTTT. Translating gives CSARGPENQPQHF.

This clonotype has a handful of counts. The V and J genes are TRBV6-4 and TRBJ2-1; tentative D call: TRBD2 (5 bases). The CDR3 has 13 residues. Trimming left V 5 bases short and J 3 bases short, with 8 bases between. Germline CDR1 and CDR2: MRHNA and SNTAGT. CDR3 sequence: CASSRGNYNEQFF. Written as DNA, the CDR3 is TGTGCCAGCAGTCGGGGTAACTACAATGAGCAGTTCTTC.

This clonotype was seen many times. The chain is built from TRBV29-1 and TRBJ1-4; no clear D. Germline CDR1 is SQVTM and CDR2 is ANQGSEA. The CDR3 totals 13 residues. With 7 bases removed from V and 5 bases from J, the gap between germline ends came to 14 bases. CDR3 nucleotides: TGCAGCGCTCGGATTGCCCCGAATGAAAAACTGTTTTTT. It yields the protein CSARIAPNEKLFF.

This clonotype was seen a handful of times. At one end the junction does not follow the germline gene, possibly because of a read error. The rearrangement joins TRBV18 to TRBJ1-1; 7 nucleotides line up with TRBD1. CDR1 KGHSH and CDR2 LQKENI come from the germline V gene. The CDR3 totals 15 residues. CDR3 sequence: CASSPTMDRNSEAFF. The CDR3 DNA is TGTGCCAGCTCACCAACTATGGACAGGAACTCTGAAGCTTTCTTT. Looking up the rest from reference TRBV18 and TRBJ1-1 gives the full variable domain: NAGVMQNPRHLVRRRGQEARLRCSPMKGHSHVYWYRQLPEEGLKFMVYLQKENIIDESGMPKERFSAEFPKEGPSILRIQQVVRGDSAAYFCASSPTMDRNSEAFFGQGTRLTVV.